This TCR beta chain derives from a study of cytomegalovirus exposure and HLA in healthy donors. Study-level results: Researchers catalogued about 160 TCR beta chains as cytomegalovirus-associated. Solely CMV serostatus was available to characterize immune exposure. Most TCR sequences were rare, but some public TCRs occurred in many donors.

The table lists this clone with a count of one. Its antigen is currently unknown. Use of 60 Vbeta and 13 Jbeta primers characterized the PCR. Sequenced by immunoSEQ multiplex PCR; TCRdb stores in-frame clones only, minus some. The sample gives over 200,000 clones, approximately 84% of which show up once; about 0.58% is in the top ten. At sampling all donors were nominally healthy, likely with unrecorded immune exposures. The source material was PBMCs. The origin of this receptor is a woman aged 40-49 years in good health and CMV-seronegative.

In DNA form, the CDR3 reads TGTGCCAGCTCCCGAGAGACAGGGGGCCCTGAAGCTTTCTTT. This gives the protein CASSRETGGPEAFF. This chain joins TRBV18 and TRBJ1-1; 10 bases line up with TRBD1. CDR1 and CDR2 (germline): KGHSH, LQKENI. CDR3 length equals 14 residues. J was trimmed by 6 bases and V by 6 bases; bases with no gene match: 7. The variable domain in full, completed from reference TRBV18 and TRBJ1-1, reads NAGVMQNPRHLVRRRGQEARLRCSPMKGHSHVYWYRQLPEEGLKFMVYLQKENIIDESGMPKERFSAEFPKEGPSILRIQQVVRGDSAAYFCASSRETGGPEAFFGQGTRLTVV.